A single sample is the source of the 27 T cell receptor beta chains below, sequenced in a study of T cell responses to AZD1222 COVID-19 vaccine. Measured with immunoSEQ multiplex PCR; TCRdb has only the in-frame clones, and not every one. The sample includes about 88,000 clones, around 90% of them seen just once. Sequences were derived from peripheral blood, sampled on day 0 of MenACWY control vaccination. These receptors came from an adult in good health.

The chain combines TRBV4-2 with TRBJ2-1; 9 nucleotides agree with TRBD2. V lost 4 bases, J lost 9 bases, and 4 bases stayed unmatched. The V gene's germline CDR1 is LGHNA and CDR2 YNFKEQ. The CDR3 covers 13 residues. The CDR3 here is CASSLSSGTEQFF. In DNA, the CDR3 is TGTGCCAGCAGCCTCTCTAGCGGGACTGAGCAGTTCTTC.

The chain recombines TRBV25-1 with TRBJ2-7, with D perhaps matching TRBD1 or TRBD2 (5 bases each). Germline values: CDR1 MGHDK, CDR2 SYGVNS. With 3 bases removed from V and 6 bases from J, the gap between germline ends came to 18 bases. This CDR3 is built from 15 residues. CDR3 coding DNA: TGTGCCAGCAGTGACCCGGGGCAGCCCCTCGGCGAGCAGTACTTC. Translating gives CASSDPGQPLGEQYF.

V is TRBV3-1 (or the pseudogene TRBV3-2) and J is TRBJ1-6; D remains unclear. Germline V gene data show CDR1 as LGHDT and CDR2 as YNNKEL (reference sequence). This CDR3 region has 12 residues. V lost 0 bases and J 16 bases, leaving 10 bases between the germline ends. The CDR3 region is CASSQESRLLHF. CDR3 DNA: TGTGCCAGCAGCCAAGAGAGCAGGTTGCTCCACTTT.

This chain uses TRBV24-1 with TRBJ2-1; D may correspond to TRBD1 or TRBD2 (5 bases each). Germline loops: CDR1 KGHDR, CDR2 SFDVKD. V gave up 3 bases and J gave up 5 bases, with 13 bases separating them. The CDR3 contains 15 residues. Here the CDR3 reads CATSDGGATNNEQFF. In DNA form, the CDR3 reads TGTGCCACCAGTGATGGGGGAGCCACAAACAATGAGCAGTTCTTC.

V is TRBV7-9 and J is TRBJ2-7, with TRBD2 matching 9 bases. This CDR3 spans 16 amino acids. The germline V gene encodes CDR1 SEHNR and CDR2 FQNEAQ (reference sequence). V shed 5 bases, J shed 3 bases, and the junction held 11 bases outside the gene matches. The CDR3 bases are TGTGCCAGCAGCCCTGTATTGGGTAGCGGGAGCTACGAGCAGTACTTC. This encodes CASSPVLGSGSYEQYF.

The count of this clone is one. The chain joins TRBV6-5 to TRBJ2-1, with a possible D match to TRBD2 (6 bases). CDR1 MNHEY and CDR2 SVGAGI come from the germline V gene. This CDR3 has 13 amino acids. Trimming cost V 8 bases and J 6 bases, with 14 bases left between them. CDR3 loop: CASRLMGGNEQFF. The CDR3 DNA sequence: TGTGCCAGCCGACTAATGGGGGGCAATGAGCAGTTCTTC.

This chain connects TRBV4-2 to TRBJ2-7; D is unresolved. The germline V gene has CDR1 LGHNA and CDR2 YNFKEQ. The CDR3 extends over 15 amino acids. Deletions cut 0 bases from V and 0 bases from J, with 9 bases between. The CDR3 here is CASSQDASGSYEQYF. CDR3 in DNA: TGTGCCAGCAGCCAAGACGCCTCTGGCTCCTACGAGCAGTACTTC.

The chain carries TRBV5-1 and TRBJ2-3, with a possible D match to TRBD2 (5 bases). Germline V gene data show CDR1 as SGHRS and CDR2 as YFSETQ. Trimming shortened V by 4 bases and J by 4 bases, and 10 bases separated the two germline ends. The length of the CDR3 is 13 residues. The CDR3 loop is CASSEPGSDTQYF. The CDR3, as DNA: TGCGCCAGCAGCGAACCGGGGTCAGATACGCAGTATTTT.

The V gene is TRBV19, the J gene TRBJ1-2, with 7 nucleotides matching TRBD1. The V gene's germline CDR1 is LNHDA and CDR2 SQIVND (reference sequence). The trim removed 10 bases at V and 4 bases at J, leaving 3 bases unmatched. CDR3 length equals 11 residues. The CDR3 sequence is CATRGLYGYTF. Written as DNA, the CDR3 is TGTGCCACGAGGGGGCTCTATGGCTACACCTTC.

The chain carries TRBV19 and TRBJ1-2; TRBD1 is a possible D gene (5 bases). Trimming cost V 5 bases and J 6 bases, with 19 bases left between them. The length of the CDR3 is 15 residues. Looked up from germline, CDR1 is LNHDA and CDR2 is SQIVND (reference sequence). This CDR3 reads CASSVTGTPRDGYTF. The CDR3 DNA reads TGTGCCAGTAGTGTTACCGGGACGCCACGGGATGGCTACACCTTC.

This clone was recorded once. The chain joins TRBV28 to TRBJ1-5; D is ambiguous. CDR1 and CDR2 (germline): MDHEN, SYDVKM. V lost 3 bases and J 7 bases, leaving 10 bases between the germline ends. This CDR3 has 13 residues. The CDR3 reads CASSFSEFQPQHF. The CDR3 DNA sequence: TGTGCCAGCAGTTTTTCTGAGTTCCAGCCCCAGCATTTT.

The chain uses TRBV5-1 and TRBJ1-2; D is uncertain. The CDR3 extends over 14 amino acids. Per germline, CDR1 SGHRS and CDR2 YFSETQ. V was shortened by 0 bases and J by 0 bases, with 6 bases between the two germline ends. As DNA, the CDR3 is TGCGCCAGCAGCTTGGATGCCACTAACTATGGCTACACCTTC. The encoded protein is CASSLDATNYGYTF.

The rearrangement joins TRBV3-1 (or the pseudogene TRBV3-2) to TRBJ1-2; a weak D match, TRBD1 (6 bases). This CDR3 region has 14 residues. CDR1 and CDR2 from the germline V gene are LGHDT and YNNKEL (reference sequence). V shed 0 bases and J shed 4 bases, with 9 bases lying between them. The CDR3 sequence is CASSQEGGTYGYTF. In DNA, the CDR3 is TGTGCCAGCAGCCAAGAAGGGGGTACCTATGGCTACACCTTC.

This clone was recorded once. The J gene is TRBJ2-1, the V gene TRBV10-3; 7 bases map to TRBD2. The germline V gene encodes CDR1 ENHRY and CDR2 SYGVKD. The CDR3 loop spans 13 amino acids. The J segment lost 7 bases and the V segment lost 10 bases, leaving 10 bases of the junction unmatched. The CDR3 region is CATQGGSPNEQFF. CDR3 nucleotides: TGTGCCACCCAGGGCGGGAGCCCAAATGAGCAGTTCTTC.

The chain employs TRBV19 and TRBJ1-1; possible D gene TRBD1, 6 bases. Per the germline V gene, CDR1 is LNHDA and CDR2 is SQIVND (reference sequence). The V gene lost 7 bases and the J gene lost 10 bases, with 28 bases spanning the gap. The CDR3 has 16 residues. CDR3 nucleotides: TGTGCCAGTACCAGGAGGGGGATTGGGGCAAAAGTCTTAGCTTTCTTT. It translates to CASTRRGIGAKVLAFF.

This clone was recorded only once. The V call is TRBV7-2, the J call TRBJ2-3, with D perhaps TRBD1 or TRBD2 (5 bases each). V was shortened by 5 bases and J by 0 bases, with 9 bases between the two germline ends. The CDR3 is made up of 14 amino acids. CDR1 and CDR2 (germline): SGHTA, FQGNSA. The CDR3 here is CASSPGRSTDTQYF. As DNA, the CDR3 is TGTGCCAGCAGCCCGGGACGGAGCACAGATACGCAGTATTTT.

The CDR3 DNA follows: TGTGCCAGCAGCCAAGATGGGCGTAGCAATCAGCCCCAGCATTTT. It encodes CASSQDGRSNQPQHF. The chain links TRBV3-1 (or the pseudogene TRBV3-2) to TRBJ1-5; no firm D call. Per germline, CDR1 LGHDT and CDR2 YNNKEL (reference sequence). This CDR3 has 15 residues. V shed 0 bases and J shed 0 bases, with 6 bases lying between them.

The chain couples TRBV5-5 to TRBJ1-1; D is undetermined. The CDR3 totals 14 residues. The V gene's germline CDR1 is SGHKS and CDR2 YYEKEE (reference sequence). Trimming shortened V by 1 base and J by 4 bases, and 11 bases separated the two germline ends. The DNA for the CDR3 is TGTGCCAGCAGCTTGTGGGGAGGCGGCACTGAAGCTTTCTTT. Translated, it gives CASSLWGGGTEAFF.

This chain uses TRBV28 with TRBJ2-1, with no clear D. V was pared by 5 bases and J by 9 bases, with 8 bases between. Germline V CDR1 and CDR2: MDHEN, SYDVKM. This CDR3 region has 11 residues. CDR3 DNA: TGTGCCAGCAGTATCAACCGTGAGCAGTTCTTC. Translating it yields CASSINREQFF.

The chain uses TRBV3-1 (or the pseudogene TRBV3-2) and TRBJ1-2, with TRBD1 matching over 10 bases. Germline assignment: CDR1 LGHDT and CDR2 YNNKEL (reference sequence). This CDR3 region has 15 residues. With V trimmed by 4 bases and J by 5 bases, 7 bases remained unmatched. The CDR3 sequence: CASSRGQGVKYGYTF. In DNA form, the CDR3 reads TGTGCCAGCAGCCGAGGACAGGGGGTCAAATATGGCTACACCTTC.

The chain recombines TRBV28 with TRBJ2-7, with 8 positions matching TRBD2. V dropped 7 bases and J dropped 3; count of bases not matched to a gene: 2. The CDR3 covers 12 residues. Germline V gene sequence: CDR1 MDHEN, CDR2 SYDVKM. The CDR3 protein is CASTGGIYEQYF. The CDR3 DNA reads as TGTGCCAGCACGGGGGGGATCTACGAGCAGTACTTC.

The rearrangement links TRBV19 to TRBJ2-7; 9 bases are shared with TRBD1. In germline, CDR1 is LNHDA, CDR2 SQIVND (reference sequence). The V gene end was trimmed by 5 bases and the J gene end by 2 bases; junction bases not matched to a gene: 4. The CDR3 runs 14 residues. CDR3 in DNA: TGTGCCAGTAGTTCCCGGACAGGGGCCTACGAGCAGTACTTC. It codes for CASSSRTGAYEQYF.

This chain joins TRBV10-3 and TRBJ1-2; D call uncertain. Germline assignment: CDR1 ENHRY and CDR2 SYGVKD. The CDR3 has 12 amino acids. The ends were cut back, 6 bases at V and 4 bases at J, with 9 bases in the middle. The CDR3 nucleotides are TGTGCCATCAGGGGAACTTCCTATGGCTACACCTTC. Residues: CAIRGTSYGYTF.

This rearrangement joins TRBV28 to TRBJ1-6; 12 bases agree with TRBD1. The germline V gene encodes CDR1 MDHEN and CDR2 SYDVKM. V shed 6 bases, J shed 10 bases, and the junction held 7 bases outside the gene matches. The CDR3 is made up of 15 amino acids. DNA for the CDR3: TGTGCCAGCAGGACCGGGACAGGGGGCCAATCACCCCTCCACTTT. It is translated as CASRTGTGGQSPLHF.

The rearrangement links TRBV7-6 to TRBJ2-7; a weak D match, TRBD2 (5 bases). Germline CDR1 and CDR2: SGHVS and FNYEAQ. There are 18 residues in the CDR3. With 1 base removed from V and 1 base from J, the gap between germline ends came to 20 bases. The CDR3 DNA follows: TGTGCCAGCAGCTTAGGTGTTCGGGGAACGATGGGTTCCTACGAGCAGTACTTC. This gives the protein CASSLGVRGTMGSYEQYF.

This chain uses TRBV27 with TRBJ2-3; possibly TRBD2 for D (5 bases). The CDR3 has 17 residues. V lost 6 bases to trimming and J lost 1 base, with 20 bases between them. Germline V gives CDR1 MNHEY, CDR2 SMNVEV (reference sequence). For the CDR3, the DNA is TGTGCCAGCAGACTAACACCAGCGGAGCCACGCACAGATACGCAGTATTTT. It yields the protein CASRLTPAEPRTDTQYF.

The CDR3 loop reads CASSSTGNYGYTF. CDR3 nucleotide sequence: TGTGCCAGCAGCTCGACAGGGAACTATGGCTACACCTTC. The V call is TRBV7-9, the J call TRBJ1-2; 7 bases fit TRBD1. The CDR3 length is 13 residues. J lost 2 bases, V lost 4 bases, and 1 base had no gene match. Germline assignment: CDR1 SEHNR and CDR2 FQNEAQ (reference sequence). The full variable domain, rest sourced from reference TRBV7-9 and TRBJ1-2, is DTGVSQNPRHKITKRGQNVTFRCDPISEHNRLYWYRQTLGQGPEFLTYFQNEAQLEKSRLLSDRFSAERPKGSFSTLEIQRTEQGDSAMYLCASSSTGNYGYTFGSGTRLTVV.